This entry features one T cell receptor beta chain sequence. The target antigen is unknown. The libraries of TRB cDNA were constructed through 5' RACE using UMI labels. TCRdb re-called the 5' RACE reads and catalogs CDR3 proteins one per entry, DNA excluded. The repertoire table contains around 160,000 distinct CDR3 sequences. The data originate from a study of CXCR3-negative and CXCR3-positive naive CD8 T cells. The study's findings and limits: For CXCR3-positive naive cells, TRB CDR3s were more hydrophobic than those of CXCR3-negative naive cells.

Naive CD8+ T cells showed CD45RO-CCR7+CD27+CD95-. The CDR3 is 16 amino acids. CDR1 and CDR2 from the germline V gene are SGHDN and FVKESK. The TCR comes from a human donor in good health. Some clones in this sample may be carry-over from other donors' samples. V and J are TRBV14 and TRBJ2-5; checking the TCRdb D call of TRBD1 is not possible without DNA. Sequenced input: naive CXCR3+ CD8+ T cells from blood. Sample subset: CD45RO-CCR7+CD27+CD95- naive CD8+ T cells expressing CXCR3 (TNR3+). This CDR3 is CASSQVFGAPQETQYF.